This T cell receptor (beta chain) comes out of a study of T cell repertoires in cytomegalovirus infection. Study details: From public TCR beta signatures came an indication of both CMV infection and matching HLA type.

Trimming stripped 1 base from V and 8 bases from J, with 7 bases between. The CDR3 is 13 amino acids. Germline V gives CDR1 SGHNT, CDR2 YYREEE (reference sequence). TCRdb reprocessed the reads via MiXCR and lists one record per CDR3 protein. The sample holds around 900,000 distinct CDR3 sequences, around 29% seen once. In this sample, this clonotype turned up a few times. Its antigen is not known. The clonotype originates from a human donor in good health (CMV status not recorded). Some clones in this sample may be carry-over from other donors' samples. The genes are TRBV5-4 and TRBJ1-6; unclear D gene. Sequencing used cultured CD8+ T cells from PBMCs, obtained from culture after CMV antigen stimulation. The CDR3 sequence is CASSLQAHSPLHF. As DNA, the CDR3 is TGTGCCAGCAGCTTGCAGGCCCATTCACCCCTCCACTTT.